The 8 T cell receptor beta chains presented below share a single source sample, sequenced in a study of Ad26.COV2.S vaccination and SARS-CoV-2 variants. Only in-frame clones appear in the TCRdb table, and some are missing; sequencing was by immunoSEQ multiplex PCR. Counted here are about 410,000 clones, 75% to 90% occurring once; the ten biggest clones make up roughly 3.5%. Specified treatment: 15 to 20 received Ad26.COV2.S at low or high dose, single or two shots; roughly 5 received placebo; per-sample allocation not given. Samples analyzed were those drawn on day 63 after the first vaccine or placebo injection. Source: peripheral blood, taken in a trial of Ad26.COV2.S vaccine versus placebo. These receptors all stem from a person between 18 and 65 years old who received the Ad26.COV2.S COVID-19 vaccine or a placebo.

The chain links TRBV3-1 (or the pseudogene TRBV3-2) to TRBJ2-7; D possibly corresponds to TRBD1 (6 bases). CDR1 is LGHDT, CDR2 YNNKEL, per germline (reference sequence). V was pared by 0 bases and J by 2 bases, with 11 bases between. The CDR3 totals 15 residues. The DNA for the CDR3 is TGTGCCAGCAGCCAAGATCTGGACAGTACCTACGAGCAGTACTTC. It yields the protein CASSQDLDSTYEQYF.

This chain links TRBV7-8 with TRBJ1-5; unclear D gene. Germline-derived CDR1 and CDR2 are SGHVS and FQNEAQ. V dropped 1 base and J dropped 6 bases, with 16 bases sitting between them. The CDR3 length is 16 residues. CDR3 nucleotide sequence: TGTGCCAGCAGCTTAGAAAGGACCGTAATCTCTCAGCCCCAGCATTTT. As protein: CASSLERTVISQPQHF.

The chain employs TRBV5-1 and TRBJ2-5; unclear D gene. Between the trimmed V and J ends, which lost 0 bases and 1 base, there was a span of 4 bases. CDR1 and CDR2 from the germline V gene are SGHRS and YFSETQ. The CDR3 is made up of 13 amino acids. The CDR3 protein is CASSLASQETQYF. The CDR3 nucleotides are TGCGCCAGCAGCTTGGCCAGCCAAGAGACCCAGTACTTC.

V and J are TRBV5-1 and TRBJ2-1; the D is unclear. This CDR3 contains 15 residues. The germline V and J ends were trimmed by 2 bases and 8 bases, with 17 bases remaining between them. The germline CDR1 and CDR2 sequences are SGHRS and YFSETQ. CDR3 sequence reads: CASSLQQALGHEQFF. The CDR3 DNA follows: TGCGCCAGCAGCTTACAACAAGCCCTAGGCCATGAGCAGTTCTTC.

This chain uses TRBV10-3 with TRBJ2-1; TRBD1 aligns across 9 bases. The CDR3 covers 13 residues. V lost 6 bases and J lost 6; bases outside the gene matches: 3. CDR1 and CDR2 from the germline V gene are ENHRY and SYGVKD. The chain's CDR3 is CAIRGTGINEQFF. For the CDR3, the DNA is TGTGCCATCAGAGGGACAGGGATCAATGAGCAGTTCTTC.

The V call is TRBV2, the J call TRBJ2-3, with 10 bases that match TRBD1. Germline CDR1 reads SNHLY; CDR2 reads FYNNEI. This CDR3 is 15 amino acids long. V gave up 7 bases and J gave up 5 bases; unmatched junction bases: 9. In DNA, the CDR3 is TGTGCCAGCATTTACGGGACAGGGGATAAAGATACGCAGTATTTT. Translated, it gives CASIYGTGDKDTQYF. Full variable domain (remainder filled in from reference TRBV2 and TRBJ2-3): EPEVTQTPSHQVTQMGQEVILRCVPISNHLYFYWYRQILGQKVEFLVSFYNNEISEKSEIFDDQFSVERPDGSNFTLKIRSTKLEDSAMYFCASIYGTGDKDTQYFGPGTRLTVL.

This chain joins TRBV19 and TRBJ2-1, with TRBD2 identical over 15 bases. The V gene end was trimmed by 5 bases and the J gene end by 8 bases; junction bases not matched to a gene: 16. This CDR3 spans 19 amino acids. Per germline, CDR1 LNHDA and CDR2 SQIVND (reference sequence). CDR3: CASSFSPGLAGGNSDEQFF. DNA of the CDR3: TGTGCCAGTAGTTTCAGTCCGGGACTAGCGGGGGGTAACTCAGATGAGCAGTTCTTC. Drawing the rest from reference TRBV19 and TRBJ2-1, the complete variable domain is DGGITQSPKYLFRKEGQNVTLSCEQNLNHDAMYWYRQDPGQGLRLIYYSQIVNDFQKGDIAEGYSVSREKKESFPLTVTSAQKNPTAFYLCASSFSPGLAGGNSDEQFFGPGTRLTVL.

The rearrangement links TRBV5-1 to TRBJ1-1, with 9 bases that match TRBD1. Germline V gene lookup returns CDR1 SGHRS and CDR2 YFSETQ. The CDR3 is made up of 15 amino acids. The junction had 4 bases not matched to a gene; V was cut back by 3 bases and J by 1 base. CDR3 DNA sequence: TGCGCCAGCAGCTCTCGGACAGGGGCGAACACTGAAGCTTTCTTT. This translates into CASSSRTGANTEAFF.